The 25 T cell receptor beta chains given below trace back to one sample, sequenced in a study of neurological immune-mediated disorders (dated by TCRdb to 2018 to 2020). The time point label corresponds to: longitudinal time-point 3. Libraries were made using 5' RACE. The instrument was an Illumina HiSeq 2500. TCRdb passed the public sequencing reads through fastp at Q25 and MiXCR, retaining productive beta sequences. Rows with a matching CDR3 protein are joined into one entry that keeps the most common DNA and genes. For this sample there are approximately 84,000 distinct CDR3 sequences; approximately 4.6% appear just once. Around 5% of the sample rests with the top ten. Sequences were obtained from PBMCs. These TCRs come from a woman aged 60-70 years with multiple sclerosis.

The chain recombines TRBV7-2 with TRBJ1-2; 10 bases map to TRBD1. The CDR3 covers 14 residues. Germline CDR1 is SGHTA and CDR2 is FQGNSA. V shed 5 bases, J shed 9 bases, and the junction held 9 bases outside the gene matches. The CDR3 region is CASSISGTGVSYTF. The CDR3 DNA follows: TGTGCCAGCAGCATCTCCGGGACAGGGGTGAGCTACACCTTC.

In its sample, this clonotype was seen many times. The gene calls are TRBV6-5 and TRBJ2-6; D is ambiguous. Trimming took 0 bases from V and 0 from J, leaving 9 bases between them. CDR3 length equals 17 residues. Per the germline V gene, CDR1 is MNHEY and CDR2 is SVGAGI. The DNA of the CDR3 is TGTGCCAGCAGTTACTCGCCATCTAACTCTGGGGCCAACGTCCTGACTTTC. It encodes CASSYSPSNSGANVLTF.

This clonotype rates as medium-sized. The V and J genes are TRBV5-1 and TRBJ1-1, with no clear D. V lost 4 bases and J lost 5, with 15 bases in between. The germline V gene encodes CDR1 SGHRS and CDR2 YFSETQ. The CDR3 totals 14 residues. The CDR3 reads CASSPGEGRTEAFF. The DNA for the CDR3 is TGCGCCAGCAGCCCCGGGGAGGGTCGGACTGAAGCTTTCTTT.

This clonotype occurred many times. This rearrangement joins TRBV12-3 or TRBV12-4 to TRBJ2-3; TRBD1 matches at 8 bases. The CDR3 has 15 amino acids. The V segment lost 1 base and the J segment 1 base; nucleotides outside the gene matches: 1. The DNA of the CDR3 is TGTGCCAGCAGTTTAGTGGGACAGGGCACAGATACGCAGTATTTT. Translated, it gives CASSLVGQGTDTQYF.

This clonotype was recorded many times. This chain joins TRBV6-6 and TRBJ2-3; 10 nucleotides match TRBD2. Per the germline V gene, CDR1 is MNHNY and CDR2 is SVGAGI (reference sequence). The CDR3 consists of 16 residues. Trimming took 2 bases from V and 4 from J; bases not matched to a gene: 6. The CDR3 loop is CASSYPSGGAPDTQYF. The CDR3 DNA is TGTGCCAGCAGTTACCCCAGCGGGGGGGCCCCAGATACGCAGTATTTT.

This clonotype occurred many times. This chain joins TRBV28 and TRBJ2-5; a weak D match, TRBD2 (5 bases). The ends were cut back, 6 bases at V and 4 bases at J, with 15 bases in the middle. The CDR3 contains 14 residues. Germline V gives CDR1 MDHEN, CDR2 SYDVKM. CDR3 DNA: TGTGCCAGCAGCCGGACCGGCGGGCGAGAGACCCAGTACTTC. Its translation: CASSRTGGRETQYF. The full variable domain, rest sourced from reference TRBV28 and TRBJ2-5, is DVKVTQSSRYLVKRTGEKVFLECVQDMDHENMFWYRQDPGLGLRLIYFSYDVKMKEKGDIPEGYSVSREKKERFSLILESASTNQTSMYLCASSRTGGRETQYFGPGTRLLVL.

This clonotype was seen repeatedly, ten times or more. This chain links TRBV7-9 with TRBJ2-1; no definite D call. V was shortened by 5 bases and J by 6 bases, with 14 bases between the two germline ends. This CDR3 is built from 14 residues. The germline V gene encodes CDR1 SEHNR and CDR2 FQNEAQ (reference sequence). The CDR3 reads CASSPRTGANEQFF. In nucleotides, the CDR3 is TGTGCCAGCAGCCCGAGGACCGGCGCCAATGAGCAGTTCTTC. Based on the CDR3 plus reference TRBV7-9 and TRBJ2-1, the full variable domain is DTGVSQNPRHKITKRGQNVTFRCDPISEHNRLYWYRQTLGQGPEFLTYFQNEAQLEKSRLLSDRFSAERPKGSFSTLEIQRTEQGDSAMYLCASSPRTGANEQFFGPGTRLTVL.

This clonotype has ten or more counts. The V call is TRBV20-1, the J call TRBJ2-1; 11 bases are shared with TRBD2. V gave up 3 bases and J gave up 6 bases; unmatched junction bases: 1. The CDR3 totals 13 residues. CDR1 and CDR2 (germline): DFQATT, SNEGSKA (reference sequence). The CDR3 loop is CSARTSGVNEQFF. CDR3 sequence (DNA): TGCAGTGCTAGGACTAGCGGGGTCAATGAGCAGTTCTTC.

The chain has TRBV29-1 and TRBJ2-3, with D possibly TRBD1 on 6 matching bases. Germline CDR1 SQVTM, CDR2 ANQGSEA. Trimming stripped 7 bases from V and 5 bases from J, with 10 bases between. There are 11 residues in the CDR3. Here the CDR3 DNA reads TGCAGCGGCGTGACAGGAGATACGCAGTATTTT. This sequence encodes CSGVTGDTQYF.

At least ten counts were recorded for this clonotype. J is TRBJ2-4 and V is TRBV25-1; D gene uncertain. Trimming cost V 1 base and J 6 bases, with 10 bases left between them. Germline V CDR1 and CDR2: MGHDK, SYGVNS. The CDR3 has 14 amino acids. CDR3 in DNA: TGTGCCAGCAGTGAATCGATGCAATCAAACATTCAGTACTTC. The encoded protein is CASSESMQSNIQYF.

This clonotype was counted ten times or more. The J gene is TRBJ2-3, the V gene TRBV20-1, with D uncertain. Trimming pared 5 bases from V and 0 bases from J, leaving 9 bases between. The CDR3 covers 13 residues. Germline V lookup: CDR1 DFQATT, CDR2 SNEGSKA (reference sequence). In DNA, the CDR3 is TGCAGTGCTGTGATGAGTAGCACAGATACGCAGTATTTT. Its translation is CSAVMSSTDTQYF.

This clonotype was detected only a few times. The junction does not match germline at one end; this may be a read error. This chain's CDR3 is CASSLAQNNEAFF. CDR3 coding DNA: TGCGCCAGCAGCTTGGCCCAGAACAATGAAGCTTTCTTT. The chain couples TRBV5-1 to TRBJ1-1; unclear D gene. CDR1 is SGHRS, CDR2 YFSETQ, per germline. The CDR3 runs 13 residues.

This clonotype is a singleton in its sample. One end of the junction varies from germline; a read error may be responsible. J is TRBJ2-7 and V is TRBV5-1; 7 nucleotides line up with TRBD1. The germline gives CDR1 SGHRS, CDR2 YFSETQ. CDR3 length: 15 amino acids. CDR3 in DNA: TGCGCCAACAGCTTCACCGGGACAGCCCTCTACGATCAGTACTTC. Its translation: CANSFTGTALYDQYF.

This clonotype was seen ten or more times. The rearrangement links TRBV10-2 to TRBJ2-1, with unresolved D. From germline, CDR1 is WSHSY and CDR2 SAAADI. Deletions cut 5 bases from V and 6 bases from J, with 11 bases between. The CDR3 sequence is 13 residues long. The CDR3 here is CASSQTYPNEQFF. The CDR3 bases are TGCGCCAGCAGTCAAACTTACCCCAATGAGCAGTTCTTC.

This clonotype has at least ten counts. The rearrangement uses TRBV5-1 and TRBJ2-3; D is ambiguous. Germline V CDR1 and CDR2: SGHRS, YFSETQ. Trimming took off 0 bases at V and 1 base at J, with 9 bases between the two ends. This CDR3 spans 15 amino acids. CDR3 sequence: CASSLVLAGTDTQYF. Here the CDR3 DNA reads TGCGCCAGCAGCTTGGTACTGGCTGGCACAGATACGCAGTATTTT.

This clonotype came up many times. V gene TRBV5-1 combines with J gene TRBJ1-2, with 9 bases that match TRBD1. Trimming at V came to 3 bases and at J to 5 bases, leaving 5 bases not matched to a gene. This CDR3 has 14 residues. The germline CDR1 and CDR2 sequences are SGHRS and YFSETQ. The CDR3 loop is CASSSQGADYGYTF. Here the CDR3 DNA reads TGCGCCAGCAGCTCACAGGGGGCGGATTATGGCTACACCTTC.

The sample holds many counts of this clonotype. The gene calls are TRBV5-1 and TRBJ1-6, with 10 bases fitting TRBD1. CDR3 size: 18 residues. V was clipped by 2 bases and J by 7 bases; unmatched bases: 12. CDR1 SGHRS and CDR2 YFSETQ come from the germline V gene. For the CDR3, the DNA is TGCGCCAGCAGCTTTTCCCGGGACAGGGGTTGGGGGAATTCACCCCTCCACTTT. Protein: CASSFSRDRGWGNSPLHF.

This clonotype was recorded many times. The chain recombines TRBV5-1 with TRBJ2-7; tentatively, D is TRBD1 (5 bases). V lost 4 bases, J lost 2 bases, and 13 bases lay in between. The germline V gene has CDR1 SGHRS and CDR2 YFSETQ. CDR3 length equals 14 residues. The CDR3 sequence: CASSVGQPPYEQYF. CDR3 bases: TGCGCCAGCAGCGTTGGACAACCCCCCTACGAGCAGTACTTC. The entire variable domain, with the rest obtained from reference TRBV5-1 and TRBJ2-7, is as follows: KAGVTQTPRYLIKTRGQQVTLSCSPISGHRSVSWYQQTPGQGLQFLFEYFSETQRNKGNFPGRFSGRQFSNSRSEMNVSTLELGDSALYLCASSVGQPPYEQYFGPGTRLTVT.

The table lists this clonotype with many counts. This CDR3 is CSARSGGSNTGELFF. The CDR3, as DNA: TGCAGTGCTAGATCGGGGGGTTCGAACACCGGGGAGCTGTTTTTT. The V call is TRBV20-1, the J call TRBJ2-2; 7 positions match TRBD2. This CDR3 is 15 amino acids long. CDR1 is DFQATT and CDR2 is SNEGSKA in the germline V gene (reference sequence). Trimming cost V 2 bases and J 0 bases; bases outside gene matches: 3.

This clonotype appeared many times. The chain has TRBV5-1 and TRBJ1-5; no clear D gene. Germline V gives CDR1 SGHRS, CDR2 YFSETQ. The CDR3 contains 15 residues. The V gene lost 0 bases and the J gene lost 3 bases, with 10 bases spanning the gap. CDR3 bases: TGCGCCAGCAGCTTGGATGCGGGGTCCAATCAGCCCCAGCATTTT. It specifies CASSLDAGSNQPQHF. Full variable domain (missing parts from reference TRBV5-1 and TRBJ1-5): KAGVTQTPRYLIKTRGQQVTLSCSPISGHRSVSWYQQTPGQGLQFLFEYFSETQRNKGNFPGRFSGRQFSNSRSEMNVSTLELGDSALYLCASSLDAGSNQPQHFGDGTRLSIL.

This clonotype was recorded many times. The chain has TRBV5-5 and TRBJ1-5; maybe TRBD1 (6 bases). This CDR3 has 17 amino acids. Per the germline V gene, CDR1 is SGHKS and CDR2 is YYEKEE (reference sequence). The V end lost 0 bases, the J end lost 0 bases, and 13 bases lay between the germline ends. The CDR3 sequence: CASSLGAQGNSNQPQHF. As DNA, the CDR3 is TGTGCCAGCAGCTTGGGGGCTCAGGGGAATAGCAATCAGCCCCAGCATTTT.

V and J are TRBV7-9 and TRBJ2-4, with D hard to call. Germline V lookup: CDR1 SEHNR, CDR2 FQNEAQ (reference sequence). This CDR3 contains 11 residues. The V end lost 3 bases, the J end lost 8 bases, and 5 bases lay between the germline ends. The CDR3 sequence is CASSFQDIQYF. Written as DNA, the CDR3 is TGTGCCAGCAGCTTCCAGGACATTCAGTACTTC.

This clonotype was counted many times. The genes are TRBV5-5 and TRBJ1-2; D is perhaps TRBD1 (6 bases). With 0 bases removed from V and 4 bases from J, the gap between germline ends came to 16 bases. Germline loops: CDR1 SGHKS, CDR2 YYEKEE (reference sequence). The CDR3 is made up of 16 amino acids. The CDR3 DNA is TGTGCCAGCAGCTTGGCCCCCCAGGGGACGGGCTATGGCTACACCTTC. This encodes CASSLAPQGTGYGYTF.

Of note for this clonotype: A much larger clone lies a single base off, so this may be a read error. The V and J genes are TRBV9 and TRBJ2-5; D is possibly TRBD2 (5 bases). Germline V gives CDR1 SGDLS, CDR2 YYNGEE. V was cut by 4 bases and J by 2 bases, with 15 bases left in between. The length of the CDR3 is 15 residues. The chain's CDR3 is CASSHWTPGQETQYF. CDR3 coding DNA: TGTGCCAGCAGCCACTGGACTCCAGGTCAAGAGACCCAGTACTTC.

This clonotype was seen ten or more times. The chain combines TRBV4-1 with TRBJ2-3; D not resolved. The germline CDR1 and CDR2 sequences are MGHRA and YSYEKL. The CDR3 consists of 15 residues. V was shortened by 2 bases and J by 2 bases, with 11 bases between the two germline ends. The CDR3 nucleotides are TGCGCCAGCAGCCAACTGTGGCAGACCACAGATACGCAGTATTTT. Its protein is CASSQLWQTTDTQYF.